These 27 T cell receptor beta chains were all obtained from the same sample, sequenced in a study of blood T cell repertoires in COVID-19. Sequencing used immunoSEQ multiplex PCR; TCRdb keeps in-frame clones, though not all of them. The table has approximately 500,000 clones, roughly 90% seen once. Source material: PBMCs or T cells enriched from blood (not recorded which). These receptors were obtained from a woman in her thirties or forties who had recovered from COVID-19.

This chain uses TRBV7-2 with TRBJ1-1, with D perhaps TRBD1 (6 bases). The CDR3 loop spans 15 amino acids. Germline V gene lookup returns CDR1 SGHTA and CDR2 FQGNSA. Trimming left V 4 bases short and J 1 base short, with 13 bases between. The CDR3 sequence is CASSSIKQGNTEAFF. As DNA, the CDR3 is TGTGCCAGCAGCTCTATCAAACAGGGGAACACTGAAGCTTTCTTT.

In its sample, this clone was seen once. The J gene is TRBJ2-7, the V gene TRBV18; possible D gene TRBD2, 5 bases. CDR3 length equals 14 residues. Germline assignment: CDR1 KGHSH and CDR2 LQKENI. The V gene lost 3 bases and the J gene lost 0 bases, with 9 bases spanning the gap. The chain's CDR3 is CASSPVSGSYEQYF. CDR3 nucleotides: TGTGCCAGCTCACCCGTGAGCGGCTCCTACGAGCAGTACTTC. The full variable domain, rest sourced from reference TRBV18 and TRBJ2-7, is NAGVMQNPRHLVRRRGQEARLRCSPMKGHSHVYWYRQLPEEGLKFMVYLQKENIIDESGMPKERFSAEFPKEGPSILRIQQVVRGDSAAYFCASSPVSGSYEQYFGPGTRLTVT.

This chain links TRBV4-1 with TRBJ2-7; possibly TRBD2 for D (5 bases). The CDR3 is 13 amino acids. Germline CDR1 MGHRA, CDR2 YSYEKL. Trimming took 2 bases from V and 5 from J, leaving 10 bases between them. The CDR3 bases are TGCGCCAGCAGCCAATCCGGGGAAGACGAGCAGTACTTC. It translates to CASSQSGEDEQYF.

This chain joins TRBV14 and TRBJ1-6; 7 nucleotides line up with TRBD1. In germline, CDR1 is SGHDN, CDR2 FVKESK. The CDR3 has 17 residues. After removal of 4 bases from V and 9 bases from J, the junction contained 15 bases not matched to a gene. For the CDR3, the DNA is TGTGCCAGCAGCCCGTTAGACAGGGCTAAAGACGGTTCACCCCTCCACTTT. Amino acids: CASSPLDRAKDGSPLHF.

This chain joins TRBV15 and TRBJ1-6, with D tentatively TRBD1 (6 bases). Germline V gives CDR1 LNHNV, CDR2 YYDKDF (reference sequence). Trimming removed 6 bases at V and 6 bases at J, with 9 bases between. The CDR3 is 13 amino acids. The CDR3 nucleotides read TGTGCCACCAGGGACAGATCTAATTCACCCCTCCACTTT. Translating gives CATRDRSNSPLHF.

V and J are TRBV11-2 and TRBJ1-1; 8 bases line up with TRBD1. This CDR3 spans 15 amino acids. Per the germline V gene, CDR1 is SGHAT and CDR2 is FQNNGV. V was clipped by 4 bases and J by 2 bases; unmatched bases: 6. The CDR3 sequence: CASSSRQGSNTEAFF. CDR3 DNA: TGTGCCAGCAGCTCTCGACAGGGGTCAAACACTGAAGCTTTCTTT.

The chain is built from TRBV4-1 and TRBJ1-2; a possible D gene is TRBD1 (5 bases). Germline V CDR1 and CDR2: MGHRA, YSYEKL. CDR3 length: 15 amino acids. Between the trimmed V and J ends, which lost 1 base and 4 bases, there was a span of 13 bases. The DNA for the CDR3 is TGCGCCAGCAGCCAAGCCTACGGGGGGTCCTATGGCTACACCTTC. Translation gives CASSQAYGGSYGYTF.

The V call is TRBV7-2, the J call TRBJ1-2, with D perhaps matching TRBD1 (5 bases). The germline V gene encodes CDR1 SGHTA and CDR2 FQGNSA. The CDR3 sequence is 15 residues long. Deletions cut 2 bases from V and 6 bases from J, with 16 bases between. As DNA, the CDR3 is TGTGCCAGCAGCTTATATAAGGGGTATTCGGATGGCTACACCTTC. Protein: CASSLYKGYSDGYTF. Supplemented by reference TRBV7-2 and TRBJ1-2, the full variable domain reads GAGVSQSPSNKVTEKGKDVELRCDPISGHTALYWYRQSLGQGLEFLIYFQGNSAPDKSGLPSDRFSAERTGGSVSTLTIQRTQQEDSAVYLCASSLYKGYSDGYTFGSGTRLTVV.

The chain links TRBV11-3 to TRBJ1-4; TRBD1 matches at 8 bases. V shed 3 bases, J shed 2 bases, and the junction held 8 bases outside the gene matches. The germline V gene encodes CDR1 SGHNT and CDR2 YENEEA. This CDR3 region has 17 residues. The CDR3 bases are TGTGCCAGCAGCTTTTCCGACAGGGGTTACACTAATGAAAAACTGTTTTTT. It translates to CASSFSDRGYTNEKLFF.

This clone appeared a single time. The chain employs TRBV5-6 and TRBJ1-4; a weak D match, TRBD1 (6 bases). The V gene lost 3 bases and the J gene lost 0 bases, with 15 bases spanning the gap. CDR1 and CDR2 (germline): SGHDT, YYEEEE. The CDR3 extends over 17 amino acids. The CDR3 nucleotides read TGTGCCAGCAGCTGGGGACCACAGGGAGCAACTAATGAAAAACTGTTTTTT. Translating gives CASSWGPQGATNEKLFF.

This rearrangement joins TRBV27 to TRBJ2-1, with D hard to call. CDR1 and CDR2 (germline): MNHEY, SMNVEV (reference sequence). Trimming took off 4 bases at V and 4 bases at J, with 17 bases between the two ends. The CDR3 extends over 16 amino acids. CDR3 protein: CASSYELFAPYNEQFF. Here the CDR3 DNA reads TGTGCCAGCAGTTATGAGTTGTTCGCGCCTTACAATGAGCAGTTCTTC.

The chain's CDR3 is CASSESGEWVRETQYF. The CDR3 nucleotides are TGTGCCAGCAGTGAGTCGGGGGAATGGGTAAGGGAGACCCAGTACTTC. The chain links TRBV6-1 to TRBJ2-5; maybe TRBD2 (6 bases). The CDR3 extends over 16 amino acids. The germline V and J ends were trimmed by 3 bases and 5 bases, with 19 bases remaining between them. Germline lookup yields CDR1 MNHNS and CDR2 SASEGT.

The chain combines TRBV2 with TRBJ2-3; 10 nucleotides match TRBD2. Trimming removed 4 bases from V and 5 bases from J; junction bases left unmatched: 9. The CDR3 is 16 amino acids. Germline CDR1 SNHLY, CDR2 FYNNEI. The CDR3 nucleotides are TGTGCCAGCAGTGGTCTAGCGGGAGCTAATGGAGATACGCAGTATTTT. It specifies CASSGLAGANGDTQYF.

The chain has TRBV6-5 and TRBJ1-1; 9 bases agree with TRBD1. The J segment lost 5 bases and the V segment lost 2 bases, leaving 3 bases of the junction unmatched. CDR1 is MNHEY, CDR2 SVGAGI, per germline. This CDR3 contains 14 residues. The DNA of the CDR3 is TGTGCCAGCAGTTACGGGACAGGGTTAACTGAAGCTTTCTTT. Encoded protein: CASSYGTGLTEAFF.

Here the CDR3 DNA reads TGTGCCAGTAGTAGGACAGGGGGGAATGAAAAACTGTTTTTT. This encodes CASSRTGGNEKLFF. This chain connects TRBV19 to TRBJ1-4, with 10 bases matching TRBD1. The CDR3 length is 14 residues. The germline V gene encodes CDR1 LNHDA and CDR2 SQIVND (reference sequence). The junction had 1 base not matched to a gene; V was cut back by 4 bases and J by 5 bases.

This rearrangement joins TRBV5-5 to TRBJ2-5, with 8 bases aligning to TRBD1. V was pared by 0 bases and J by 5 bases, with 12 bases of the junction left unmatched. This CDR3 has 17 amino acids. Germline loops: CDR1 SGHKS, CDR2 YYEKEE (reference sequence). The CDR3 DNA sequence: TGTGCCAGCAGCTTGGGACCGGACAGGGCGACCGGGGAGACCCAGTACTTC. This gives the protein CASSLGPDRATGETQYF.

V and J are TRBV12-2 and TRBJ2-7; no DNA check was done on the table's D call, TRBD2. TRBV12-2 is a pseudogene. This CDR3 has 19 residues. CDR3 amino acids: CASRFAGLAGVGFGYEQYF. The CDR3 coding sequence is TGTGCAAGTCGCTTCGCGGGACTAGCGGGAGTAGGATTTGGCTACGAGCAGTACTTC.

The chain uses TRBV9 and TRBJ2-1; D might be TRBD2 (7 bases). Germline CDR1 is SGDLS and CDR2 is YYNGEE. Trimming cost V 2 bases and J 5 bases, with 17 bases left between them. This CDR3 is built from 16 residues. CDR3 amino acids: CASSVSQRDTNNEQFF. CDR3 nucleotide sequence: TGTGCCAGCAGCGTGTCCCAGCGGGACACGAACAATGAGCAGTTCTTC.

V is TRBV9 and J is TRBJ1-2; D gene uncertain. The CDR3 has 12 residues. V lost 3 bases, J lost 6 bases, and 9 bases lay in between. Germline loops: CDR1 SGDLS, CDR2 YYNGEE. In DNA, the CDR3 is TGTGCCAGCAGCGCCCCTTTCGATGGCTACACCTTC. It yields the protein CASSAPFDGYTF. The complete variable domain, with remaining parts taken from reference TRBV9 and TRBJ1-2, reads DSGVTQTPKHLITATGQRVTLRCSPRSGDLSVYWYQQSLDQGLQFLIQYYNGEERAKGNILERFSAQQFPDLHSELNLSSLELGDSALYFCASSAPFDGYTFGSGTRLTVV.

There are a few counts of this clone. The chain is built from TRBV7-9 and TRBJ2-5; 10 bases are shared with TRBD1. The germline V gene has CDR1 SEHNR and CDR2 FQNEAQ (reference sequence). V was pared by 5 bases and J by 4 bases, with 10 bases of the junction left unmatched. CDR3 size: 16 residues. The CDR3 coding sequence is TGTGCCAGCAGCACCCTAGACAGGGGGCTGAGAGAGACCCAGTACTTC. It encodes CASSTLDRGLRETQYF. The variable domain in full, completed from reference TRBV7-9 and TRBJ2-5, reads DTGVSQNPRHKITKRGQNVTFRCDPISEHNRLYWYRQTLGQGPEFLTYFQNEAQLEKSRLLSDRFSAERPKGSFSTLEIQRTEQGDSAMYLCASSTLDRGLRETQYFGPGTRLLVL.

The chain is built from TRBV2 and TRBJ2-7; 12 nucleotides line up with TRBD1. Looked up from germline, CDR1 is SNHLY and CDR2 is FYNNEI. This CDR3 spans 15 amino acids. Trimming at V came to 10 bases and at J to 6 bases, leaving 13 bases not matched to a gene. The CDR3 region is CATQPGQGAFTEQYF. In DNA form, the CDR3 reads TGTGCCACACAACCGGGACAGGGGGCTTTTACCGAGCAGTACTTC.

V is TRBV25-1 and J is TRBJ2-7; 9 bases fit TRBD1. The V and J ends lost 8 bases and 3 bases, in that order; junction bases with no gene match: 5. The CDR3 contains 13 residues. Germline V CDR1 and CDR2: MGHDK, SYGVNS. CDR3 DNA: TGTGCCAGCGGGGGACAGGGAATCTACGAGCAGTACTTC. It yields the protein CASGGQGIYEQYF.

This clone turned up a few times. The CDR3 DNA reads as TGTGCCAGCAGTGCCAAGGGGGTCCCAGATACGCAGTATTTT. This sequence encodes CASSAKGVPDTQYF. The chain has TRBV6-4 and TRBJ2-3, with D perhaps matching TRBD1 (6 bases). CDR1 and CDR2 from the germline V gene are MRHNA and SNTAGT. The CDR3 spans 14 residues. Trimming left V 4 bases short and J 4 bases short, with 12 bases between.

The chain couples TRBV19 to TRBJ2-5; 10 positions agree with TRBD2. Germline lookup yields CDR1 LNHDA and CDR2 SQIVND (reference sequence). The CDR3 covers 14 residues. V lost 5 bases and J lost 5; bases outside the gene matches: 5. The CDR3, as DNA: TGTGCCAGTAGTCGAGCGGGAGGGACGGAGACCCAGTACTTC. This gives the protein CASSRAGGTETQYF.

The gene calls are TRBV7-9 and TRBJ1-5; no clear D. CDR3 length: 13 residues. Trimming removed 5 bases from V and 1 base from J, with 6 bases in between. Germline V gene sequence: CDR1 SEHNR, CDR2 FQNEAQ (reference sequence). For the CDR3, the DNA is TGTGCCAGCAGCCCCGGGAGCAATCAGCCCCAGCATTTT. Its protein is CASSPGSNQPQHF. Full variable domain (rest looked up from reference TRBV7-9 and TRBJ1-5): DTGVSQNPRHKITKRGQNVTFRCDPISEHNRLYWYRQTLGQGPEFLTYFQNEAQLEKSRLLSDRFSAERPKGSFSTLEIQRTEQGDSAMYLCASSPGSNQPQHFGDGTRLSIL.

The chain employs TRBV5-1 and TRBJ2-3; possible D gene TRBD2, 5 bases. Trimming left V 0 bases short and J 2 bases short, with 13 bases between. CDR3 length: 16 residues. The germline V gene encodes CDR1 SGHRS and CDR2 YFSETQ. The CDR3 coding sequence is TGCGCCAGCAGCTTGGATGCGCCTAGCACCACAGATACGCAGTATTTT. Translated, it gives CASSLDAPSTTDTQYF.

The sample holds a few counts of this clone. The V and J genes are TRBV19 and TRBJ2-2, with 7 positions matching TRBD2. Looked up from germline, CDR1 is LNHDA and CDR2 is SQIVND (reference sequence). Unmatched junction bases numbered 9, after V lost 6 bases and J lost 5 bases. The CDR3 covers 15 residues. As DNA, the CDR3 is TGTGCCAGTAGCTCGGCGGGAGAGAGAACCGGGGAGCTGTTTTTT. It is translated as CASSSAGERTGELFF.